The clone carrying this TCR beta chain was seen a handful of times. The target antigen is unknown. Treatment indicated: roughly 10-day PBMC culture with coronavirus spike peptide pools or control peptides (ViraFEST assay). The data are from a study of vaccination and CD4 T cells after COVID-19. Overall study context: Blood was drawn a median roughly 68 days post second dose, range 14 to 241.

Looked up from germline, CDR1 is GTSNPN and CDR2 is SVGIG (reference sequence). The CDR3 loop spans 15 amino acids. V was cut by 0 bases and J by 3 bases, with 12 bases left in between. Overall study findings and caveats: Spike mono-reactivity was evident in 304 of the 307 vaccine-specific clones derived from convalescent patients.

An Oncomine TCR Beta short-read assay was used to sequence the DNA from cultured CD4+ T cells. TCRdb ran MiXCR on the PCR reads and lists one entry per CDR3 protein. The sample yields about 18,000 distinct CDR3 sequences, roughly 50% seen once. Sequenced sample: CD4+ T cells from blood, cultured in vitro. The clonotype originates from a human donor who had recovered from COVID-19. The J gene is TRBJ1-5, the V gene TRBV30; maybe TRBD1 (6 bases). CDR3 in amino acids: CAWSVQGRFNQPQHF. DNA of the CDR3: TGTGCCTGGAGTGTACAGGGCAGGTTCAATCAGCCCCAGCATTTT.